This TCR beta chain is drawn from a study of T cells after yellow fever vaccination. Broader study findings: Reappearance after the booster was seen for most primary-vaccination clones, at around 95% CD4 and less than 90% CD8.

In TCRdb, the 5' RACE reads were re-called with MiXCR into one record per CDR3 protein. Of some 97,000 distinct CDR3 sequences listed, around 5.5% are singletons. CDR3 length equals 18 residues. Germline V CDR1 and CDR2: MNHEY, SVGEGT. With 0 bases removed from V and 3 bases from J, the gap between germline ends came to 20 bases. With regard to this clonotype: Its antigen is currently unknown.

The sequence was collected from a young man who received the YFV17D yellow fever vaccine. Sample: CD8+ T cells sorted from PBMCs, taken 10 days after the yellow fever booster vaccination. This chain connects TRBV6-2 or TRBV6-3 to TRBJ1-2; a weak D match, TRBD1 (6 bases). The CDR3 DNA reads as TGTGCCAGCAGTTACTCGGGAGCGGCAGGGGAAATTGACTATGGCTACACCTTC. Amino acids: CASSYSGAAGEIDYGYTF.